These T cell receptor beta chains were read from a single sample in a study of cytotoxic CD8 clonotypes in ibrutinib-treated CLL. Repertoires were generated with immunoSEQ multiplex PCR, while TCRdb's copy carries only in-frame clones and drops some. The table includes some 24,000 clones, about 78% detected once. Sequencing was performed on PBMCs, taken before ibrutinib treatment. Receptors were obtained from a human donor with chronic lymphocytic leukemia. Both conserved end residues are part of each CDR3. The order of the fields is clone size, V gene, J gene, D gene, CDR3 DNA, CDR3 protein. A D gene is named only where the DNA matches it firmly. Only some rows state a clone size, as once, few, many or a class for expanded clones.

clone size: -; V gene: TRBV27; J gene: TRBJ1-2; D gene: -; CDR3 DNA: TGTGCCAGCAGTCCTGACTCAAACTATGGCTACACCTTC; CDR3 protein: CASSPDSNYGYTF
clone size: -; V gene: TRBV15; J gene: TRBJ2-1; D gene: TRBD2; CDR3 DNA: TGTGCCACCAGCAGAGATAGCGGGAGTTTTAATGAGCAGTTCTTC; CDR3 protein: CATSRDSGSFNEQFF
clone size: -; V gene: TRBV30; J gene: TRBJ1-1; D gene: -; CDR3 DNA: TGTGCCTGGAGTGATCAATGGGGGGAAGCTTTCTTT; CDR3 protein: CAWSDQWGEAFF
clone size: -; V gene: TRBV7-2; J gene: TRBJ2-7; D gene: -; CDR3 DNA: TGTGCCAGCAGCTTATACCCTTTCTCCTACGAGCAGTACTTC; CDR3 protein: CASSLYPFSYEQYF
clone size: -; V gene: TRBV15; J gene: TRBJ2-5; D gene: -; CDR3 DNA: TGTGCCACCAGCAGGGGGGACCACCGGCCCGAGACCCAGTACTTC; CDR3 protein: CATSRGDHRPETQYF
clone size: -; V gene: TRBV18; J gene: TRBJ2-1; D gene: -; CDR3 DNA: TGTGCCAGCTCACCGGGCAGGCCGCCGGACAATGAGCAGTTCTTC; CDR3 protein: CASSPGRPPDNEQFF
clone size: -; V gene: TRBV27; J gene: TRBJ2-5; D gene: TRBD2; CDR3 DNA: TGTGCCAGCACGTCGACTAGCGGGAGAGGGTGGGAGACCCAGTACTTC; CDR3 protein: CASTSTSGRGWETQYF
clone size: -; V gene: TRBV10-3; J gene: TRBJ2-7; D gene: TRBD2; CDR3 DNA: TGTGCCAGCCGACTAGCGGAGCTCTACGAGCAGTACTTC; CDR3 protein: CASRLAELYEQYF
clone size: -; V gene: TRBV5-1; J gene: TRBJ2-1; D gene: -; CDR3 DNA: TGCGCCAGCAGTCCAGAAACTAGTTTCTCCTACAATGAGCAGTTCTTC; CDR3 protein: CASSPETSFSYNEQFF
clone size: -; V gene: TRBV27; J gene: TRBJ2-1; D gene: -; CDR3 DNA: TGTGCCAGCAGTCCTTTGACGGGGGCTGGCAATGAGCAGTTCTTC; CDR3 protein: CASSPLTGAGNEQFF
clone size: once; V gene: TRBV15; J gene: TRBJ2-5; D gene: -; CDR3 DNA: TGTGCCACCAGCAGAGATCTGACTAAACGGGAGACCCAGTACTTC; CDR3 protein: CATSRDLTKRETQYF
clone size: -; V gene: TRBV29-1; J gene: TRBJ2-5; D gene: TRBD1; CDR3 DNA: TGCAGCGCTGACAGGGCGGCTGGGGAGACCCAGTACTTC; CDR3 protein: CSADRAAGETQYF
clone size: -; V gene: TRBV9; J gene: TRBJ1-1; D gene: -; CDR3 DNA: TGTGCCAGCAGCGTAGTTGGGGGAAACACTGAAGCTTTCTTT; CDR3 protein: CASSVVGGNTEAFF
clone size: -; V gene: TRBV7-2; J gene: TRBJ1-2; D gene: -; CDR3 DNA: TGTGCCAGCAGCTTATTTAATAGTCGGGGCGGCTACACCTTC; CDR3 protein: CASSLFNSRGGYTF
clone size: -; V gene: TRBV5-4; J gene: TRBJ2-1; D gene: TRBD2; CDR3 DNA: TGTGCCAGCAGCCTAGCGGGAGAGAAGATCTACAATGAGCAGTTCTTC; CDR3 protein: CASSLAGEKIYNEQFF
clone size: -; V gene: TRBV10-2; J gene: TRBJ2-1; D gene: -; CDR3 DNA: TGCGCCAGCAGAGGGGATGGCAATGAGCAGTTCTTC; CDR3 protein: CASRGDGNEQFF
clone size: once; V gene: TRBV4-1; J gene: TRBJ1-1; D gene: TRBD1; CDR3 DNA: TGCGCCAGTAGAATTTCCGGGACAGTGAACACTGAAGCTTTCTTT; CDR3 protein: CASRISGTVNTEAFF
clone size: -; V gene: TRBV14; J gene: TRBJ1-5; D gene: -; CDR3 DNA: TGTGCCAGCAGTCAGGACGTGGGCCAGCCCCAGCATTTT; CDR3 protein: CASSQDVGQPQHF
clone size: -; V gene: TRBV6-6; J gene: TRBJ2-2; D gene: -; CDR3 DNA: TGTGCCAGCAGCCTGGATACCGGGGAGCTGTTTTTT; CDR3 protein: CASSLDTGELFF
clone size: -; V gene: TRBV19; J gene: TRBJ1-1; D gene: TRBD1; CDR3 DNA: TGTGCCAGTAGTTTCCCGGGACAGGGGGATACTGAAGCTTTCTTT; CDR3 protein: CASSFPGQGDTEAFF
clone size: once; V gene: TRBV19; J gene: TRBJ2-1; D gene: -; CDR3 DNA: TGTGCCAGTACCGGAAGGCGCCCTGGACGACAAAGTGAGCAGTTCTTC; CDR3 protein: CASTGRRPGRQSEQFF
clone size: few; V gene: TRBV4-3; J gene: TRBJ1-1; D gene: -; CDR3 DNA: TGCGCCAGCAGCCAAGATGGCGGGGGCGTAGGTAACACTGAAGCTTTCTTT; CDR3 protein: CASSQDGGGVGNTEAFF
clone size: once; V gene: TRBV10-1; J gene: TRBJ2-1; D gene: -; CDR3 DNA: TGCGCCAGCAGTGACAATGGGGGTGAGCAGTTCTTC; CDR3 protein: CASSDNGGEQFF
clone size: -; V gene: TRBV19; J gene: TRBJ1-3; D gene: -; CDR3 DNA: TGTGCCAGTAGTATAGAAACAAGCTCTGGAAACACCATATATTTT; CDR3 protein: CASSIETSSGNTIYF
clone size: -; V gene: TRBV28; J gene: TRBJ1-4; D gene: -; CDR3 DNA: TGTGCCAGCACCCCGGGGCGGACAAATGAAAAACTGTTTTTT; CDR3 protein: CASTPGRTNEKLFF
clone size: few; V gene: TRBV18; J gene: TRBJ1-1; D gene: -; CDR3 DNA: TGTGCCAGCTCACCAAACGTGGGGGCAGGGAACACTGAAGCTTTCTTT; CDR3 protein: CASSPNVGAGNTEAFF
clone size: -; V gene: TRBV30; J gene: TRBJ1-2; D gene: -; CDR3 DNA: TGTGCCTGGAGTGTATTAGGGCCATATGGCTACACCTTC; CDR3 protein: CAWSVLGPYGYTF
clone size: -; V gene: TRBV2; J gene: TRBJ1-2; D gene: -; CDR3 DNA: TGTGCCAGCAGTGCTCCCGGGACAAGCTATGGCTACACCTTC; CDR3 protein: CASSAPGTSYGYTF
clone size: -; V gene: TRBV20-1; J gene: TRBJ1-2; D gene: -; CDR3 DNA: TGCAGTGCCATTTATGGCTACACCTTC; CDR3 protein: CSAIYGYTF
clone size: -; V gene: TRBV18; J gene: TRBJ2-2; D gene: TRBD2; CDR3 DNA: TGTGCCAGCTCACCACCGCCTAGCGGGGGAAACACCGGGGAGCTGTTTTTT; CDR3 protein: CASSPPPSGGNTGELFF
clone size: -; V gene: TRBV12-5; J gene: TRBJ2-5; D gene: TRBD2; CDR3 DNA: TGTGCTAGTGGTCCCCGGGAGGATGTGGCCCAGTACTTC; CDR3 protein: CASGPREDVAQYF
clone size: -; V gene: TRBV7-2; J gene: TRBJ1-1; D gene: -; CDR3 DNA: TGTGCCAGCAGCTTGATCGGGCACACTGAAGCTTTCTTT; CDR3 protein: CASSLIGHTEAFF
clone size: -; V gene: TRBV5-1; J gene: TRBJ1-2; D gene: TRBD1; CDR3 DNA: TGCGCCAGCAGCATGGGACAGACGCCCTATGGCTACACCTTC; CDR3 protein: CASSMGQTPYGYTF
clone size: -; V gene: TRBV7-9; J gene: TRBJ2-7; D gene: -; CDR3 DNA: TGTGCCAGCAGCTCCCCCGCACGAACCTACGAGCAGTACTTC; CDR3 protein: CASSSPARTYEQYF
clone size: few; V gene: TRBV7-9; J gene: TRBJ2-3; D gene: TRBD1; CDR3 DNA: TGTGCCAGCAGCTTGACAGGGGTGGGAGATACGCAGTATTTT; CDR3 protein: CASSLTGVGDTQYF